The rows below give T cell receptor beta chains drawn from one sample of a study of OX40 agonist ivuxolimab in advanced cancers. Sequencing used immunoSEQ multiplex PCR; TCRdb keeps in-frame clones, though not all of them. Here the sample spans roughly 81,000 clones, more than 70% being singletons. The starting material was CD4+ or CD8+ T cells sorted from blood, obtained in a trial of the OX40 agonist ivuxolimab. The source of these receptors is an adult with an advanced solid tumor such as melanoma, head and neck, liver or kidney cancer. The CDR3 runs from the conserved cysteine through the conserved F or W. Each record gives: V gene, D gene, J gene, clone size, CDR3 DNA, CDR3 protein. A D gene is named only where the DNA matches it firmly. Expanded clones are given a class, and other clones once, few, many or no size at all.

v_call: TRBV7-3
d_call: NA
j_call: TRBJ2-1
clone_size: NA
cdr3_nt: TGTGCCAGCAGCCCCACAGGGTCCGAACAGTTCTTC
cdr3_aa: CASSPTGSEQFF

v_call: TRBV6-1
d_call: TRBD1
j_call: TRBJ2-1
clone_size: NA
cdr3_nt: TGTGCCAGCAGGAATTACAGGGGGCCCAATGAGCAGTTCTTC
cdr3_aa: CASRNYRGPNEQFF

v_call: TRBV7-9
d_call: NA
j_call: TRBJ2-7
clone_size: once
cdr3_nt: TGTGCCAGCAGCTTAGCGGGGGGTGCCGAGCAGTACTTC
cdr3_aa: CASSLAGGAEQYF

v_call: TRBV7-2
d_call: NA
j_call: TRBJ2-3
clone_size: once
cdr3_nt: TGTGCCAGCACCCTACTTGTCGAGCCCAACACAGATACGCAGTATTTT
cdr3_aa: CASTLLVEPNTDTQYF

v_call: TRBV25-1
d_call: NA
j_call: TRBJ1-1
clone_size: few
cdr3_nt: TGTGCCAGTTCAAGGGGGACGGAGACTGAAGCTTTCTTT
cdr3_aa: CASSRGTETEAFF

v_call: TRBV18
d_call: TRBD1
j_call: TRBJ1-1
clone_size: NA
cdr3_nt: TGTGCCAGCTCACCTCAAAGGGGGCGGGATACTGAAGCTTTCTTT
cdr3_aa: CASSPQRGRDTEAFF

v_call: TRBV11-3
d_call: TRBD2
j_call: TRBJ2-1
clone_size: NA
cdr3_nt: TGTGCCAGCAGCCCCAGCCCACTAGCGGGGGGGCGGGGTGAGCAGTTCTTC
cdr3_aa: CASSPSPLAGGRGEQFF

v_call: TRBV5-4
d_call: TRBD1
j_call: TRBJ2-7
clone_size: NA
cdr3_nt: TGTGCCAGCACCAAGCCGGGACAGGACTCCTACGAGCAGTACTTC
cdr3_aa: CASTKPGQDSYEQYF

v_call: TRBV5-8
d_call: TRBD1
j_call: TRBJ2-7
clone_size: NA
cdr3_nt: TGTGCCAGCAGCACGACGGGACAGGGGTACCACGAGCAGTACTTC
cdr3_aa: CASSTTGQGYHEQYF

v_call: TRBV7-2
d_call: TRBD1
j_call: TRBJ1-3
clone_size: NA
cdr3_nt: TGTGCCAGCAGTCCGGGACAGGCTTTAGCGTACTCTGGAAACACCATATATTTT
cdr3_aa: CASSPGQALAYSGNTIYF

v_call: TRBV11-3
d_call: NA
j_call: TRBJ2-7
clone_size: NA
cdr3_nt: TGTGCCAGCAGCCCAGGGGTTGGCGAGCAGTACTTC
cdr3_aa: CASSPGVGEQYF

v_call: TRBV7-3
d_call: NA
j_call: TRBJ1-1
clone_size: NA
cdr3_nt: TGTGCCAGCAGCTTAGTGGCGGGCACTGAAGCTTTCTTT
cdr3_aa: CASSLVAGTEAFF

v_call: TRBV28
d_call: NA
j_call: TRBJ1-4
clone_size: NA
cdr3_nt: TGTGCCAGCCGAAACCGGGGAAAGGTTGGTCATGAAAAACTGTTTTTT
cdr3_aa: CASRNRGKVGHEKLFF

v_call: TRBV7-9
d_call: TRBD1
j_call: TRBJ1-5
clone_size: NA
cdr3_nt: TGTGCCAGCAGCTTTGGGGACAGGGGGAGCAATCAGCCCCAGCATTTT
cdr3_aa: CASSFGDRGSNQPQHF

v_call: TRBV4-3
d_call: NA
j_call: TRBJ1-2
clone_size: NA
cdr3_nt: TGCGCCAGCAGCCAAGCTTCGTCGGGGGTGGACGGCTACACCTTC
cdr3_aa: CASSQASSGVDGYTF

v_call: TRBV19
d_call: NA
j_call: TRBJ1-4
clone_size: NA
cdr3_nt: TGTGCCAGTACCCCAGGACGACGAGCAACTAATGAAAAACTGTTTTTT
cdr3_aa: CASTPGRRATNEKLFF

v_call: TRBV5-1
d_call: NA
j_call: TRBJ1-4
clone_size: NA
cdr3_nt: TGCGCCAGCAGCTTGGGGGCGGGTAATGAAAAACTGTTTTTT
cdr3_aa: CASSLGAGNEKLFF

v_call: TRBV9
d_call: TRBD1
j_call: TRBJ1-1
clone_size: NA
cdr3_nt: TGTGCCAGCAGCCGACAGGGGGCGGGGAACACTGAAGCTTTCTTT
cdr3_aa: CASSRQGAGNTEAFF

v_call: TRBV11-3
d_call: NA
j_call: TRBJ2-7
clone_size: NA
cdr3_nt: TGTGCCAGCAGCTTAACGGCTAGTAACTCCTACGAGCAGTACTTC
cdr3_aa: CASSLTASNSYEQYF

v_call: TRBV6-6
d_call: NA
j_call: TRBJ1-3
clone_size: NA
cdr3_nt: TGTGCCAGCAGTTACGGGCCAATTGGAAACACCATATATTTT
cdr3_aa: CASSYGPIGNTIYF

v_call: TRBV10-3
d_call: NA
j_call: TRBJ2-1
clone_size: NA
cdr3_nt: TGTGCCATCAGTGCTGTTAGTCGGCATCGCAATGAGCAGTTCTTC
cdr3_aa: CAISAVSRHRNEQFF

v_call: TRBV6-6
d_call: TRBD1
j_call: TRBJ1-2
clone_size: NA
cdr3_nt: TGTGCCAGCAGTCCAGGACAGGAAAGAATCTACACCTTC
cdr3_aa: CASSPGQERIYTF

v_call: TRBV2
d_call: NA
j_call: TRBJ2-5
clone_size: NA
cdr3_nt: TGTGCCAGCAGGGGGGACACGACGCAAGAGACCCAGTACTTC
cdr3_aa: CASRGDTTQETQYF

v_call: TRBV14
d_call: TRBD1
j_call: TRBJ1-1
clone_size: NA
cdr3_nt: TGTGCCAGCAGCCGGGACAGGAACACTGAAGCTTTCTTT
cdr3_aa: CASSRDRNTEAFF

v_call: TRBV10-3
d_call: NA
j_call: TRBJ1-1
clone_size: NA
cdr3_nt: TGTGCCATCAGAGACCGGGACGTCGGTGAAGCTTTCTTT
cdr3_aa: CAIRDRDVGEAFF

v_call: TRBV27
d_call: NA
j_call: TRBJ2-2
clone_size: NA
cdr3_nt: TGTGCCAGCAGTTTAAGACGACGGACGCCTACCGGGGAGCTGTTTTTT
cdr3_aa: CASSLRRRTPTGELFF

v_call: TRBV2
d_call: NA
j_call: TRBJ2-3
clone_size: NA
cdr3_nt: TGTGCCAGCAGTGAGGGACCCTCAATTTATTTT
cdr3_aa: CASSEGPSIYF

v_call: TRBV7-9
d_call: NA
j_call: TRBJ1-2
clone_size: NA
cdr3_nt: TGTGCCAGCAGCTTACAGGTTCCGAGCTACACCTTC
cdr3_aa: CASSLQVPSYTF

v_call: TRBV2
d_call: NA
j_call: TRBJ2-1
clone_size: NA
cdr3_nt: TGTGCCAGCAGTGACGCCGATACCTACAATGAGCAGTTCTTC
cdr3_aa: CASSDADTYNEQFF

v_call: TRBV28
d_call: TRBD1
j_call: TRBJ1-1
clone_size: NA
cdr3_nt: TGTGCCAGCACCGGAGGAAAGGGGGCGGGCACTGAAGCTTTCTTT
cdr3_aa: CASTGGKGAGTEAFF

v_call: TRBV10-1
d_call: NA
j_call: TRBJ1-5
clone_size: NA
cdr3_nt: TGCGCCAGCCTAATCGTGGGATGGAGCAATCAGCCCCAGCATTTT
cdr3_aa: CASLIVGWSNQPQHF

v_call: TRBV5-1
d_call: NA
j_call: TRBJ2-7
clone_size: NA
cdr3_nt: TGCGCCAGCAGAAATCTCGGACACCTCGGGTACGAGCAGTACTTC
cdr3_aa: CASRNLGHLGYEQYF

v_call: TRBV18
d_call: NA
j_call: TRBJ2-2
clone_size: NA
cdr3_nt: TGTGCCAGCTCACCACTCGGGACGGCAAACACCGGGGAGCTGTTTTTT
cdr3_aa: CASSPLGTANTGELFF

v_call: TRBV15
d_call: NA
j_call: TRBJ2-5
clone_size: NA
cdr3_nt: TGTGCCACCAGCAGAGATCGCGGAGGAGAGACCCAGTACTTC
cdr3_aa: CATSRDRGGETQYF

v_call: TRBV11-2
d_call: NA
j_call: TRBJ2-1
clone_size: NA
cdr3_nt: TGTGCCAGCAGCTTAAGGGACATTTACAATGAGCAGTTCTTC
cdr3_aa: CASSLRDIYNEQFF

v_call: TRBV18
d_call: TRBD1
j_call: TRBJ2-1
clone_size: NA
cdr3_nt: TGTGCCAGCTCACCACCAGGGGGCCGATCCTACAATGAGCAGTTCTTC
cdr3_aa: CASSPPGGRSYNEQFF

v_call: TRBV5-5
d_call: NA
j_call: TRBJ1-2
clone_size: few
cdr3_nt: TGTGCCAGCAGCGGAGCGTCCGAGACGGCTTATGGCTACACCTTC
cdr3_aa: CASSGASETAYGYTF

v_call: TRBV4-3
d_call: NA
j_call: TRBJ1-2
clone_size: NA
cdr3_nt: TGCGCCAGCAGCCAAGACGGAAACTATGGCTACACCTTC
cdr3_aa: CASSQDGNYGYTF

v_call: TRBV5-1
d_call: NA
j_call: TRBJ2-6
clone_size: NA
cdr3_nt: TGCGCCAGCAGCGGAGGGTCTGGGGCCGACGTCCTGACTTTC
cdr3_aa: CASSGGSGADVLTF

v_call: TRBV5-4
d_call: NA
j_call: TRBJ1-4
clone_size: NA
cdr3_nt: TGTGCCAGCGTCGACAGGTGGGAAGAAAAACTGTTTTTT
cdr3_aa: CASVDRWEEKLFF

v_call: TRBV5-4
d_call: NA
j_call: TRBJ2-3
clone_size: few
cdr3_nt: TGTGCCAGCAGCTTGGCCAAGGACAGAAGCACAGATACGCAGTATTTT
cdr3_aa: CASSLAKDRSTDTQYF

v_call: TRBV10-3
d_call: NA
j_call: TRBJ2-5
clone_size: NA
cdr3_nt: TGTGCCATCAGTGAGTCTACGGTGGGCTCCCCGGGGACCCAGTACTTC
cdr3_aa: CAISESTVGSPGTQYF

v_call: TRBV15
d_call: TRBD1
j_call: TRBJ2-2
clone_size: once
cdr3_nt: TGTGCCACCAGCAGGGACAGGAAGAGTTCCGGGGAGCTGTTTTTT
cdr3_aa: CATSRDRKSSGELFF

v_call: TRBV5-5
d_call: TRBD1
j_call: TRBJ1-1
clone_size: NA
cdr3_nt: TGTGCCAGCAGCTTGTGGGACAGGGGCCGACGATACCCAGGCACTGAAGCTTTCTTT
cdr3_aa: CASSLWDRGRRYPGTEAFF

v_call: TRBV5-1
d_call: TRBD2
j_call: TRBJ2-7
clone_size: once
cdr3_nt: TGTGCCAGCAGCCCGGCGGGGGACGCGATGTTTGCCGAGCAGTACTTC
cdr3_aa: CASSPAGDAMFAEQYF

v_call: TRBV5-5
d_call: NA
j_call: TRBJ2-1
clone_size: NA
cdr3_nt: TGTGCCAGCAGCTTGGGATCTCGTTACAATGAGCAGTTCTTC
cdr3_aa: CASSLGSRYNEQFF

v_call: TRBV7-2
d_call: NA
j_call: TRBJ2-7
clone_size: NA
cdr3_nt: TGTGCCAGCAGCTTAGTAGGGGGGGCCGGTTACGAGCAGTACTTC
cdr3_aa: CASSLVGGAGYEQYF

v_call: TRBV29-1
d_call: TRBD1
j_call: TRBJ2-2
clone_size: NA
cdr3_nt: TGCAGCGTTGAAGATCCGGGACAGGGCGGGAACGGGGAGCTGTTTTTT
cdr3_aa: CSVEDPGQGGNGELFF

v_call: TRBV21-1
d_call: NA
j_call: TRBJ2-7
clone_size: NA
cdr3_nt: TGTGCCAGCATCCTCAGGACCCACTTCTACGAGCAGTACTTC
cdr3_aa: CASILRTHFYEQYF

v_call: TRBV7-7
d_call: NA
j_call: TRBJ2-5
clone_size: NA
cdr3_nt: TGTGCTAGCAGCACCGGTAGGGCAGGACAAGAGACCCAGTACTTC
cdr3_aa: CASSTGRAGQETQYF

v_call: TRBV12-5
d_call: NA
j_call: TRBJ1-5
clone_size: NA
cdr3_nt: TGTGCTAGTGGTTTGGCGAATCAGCCCCAGCATTTT
cdr3_aa: CASGLANQPQHF

v_call: TRBV21-1
d_call: NA
j_call: TRBJ2-5
clone_size: NA
cdr3_nt: TGTGCCAGCAAGGGGCCGGGGGATGGGGAGACCCAGTACTTC
cdr3_aa: CASKGPGDGETQYF

v_call: TRBV7-2
d_call: NA
j_call: TRBJ2-3
clone_size: once
cdr3_nt: TGTGCCAGCAGCTTAATGATAGCTTCCCCAAATACGCAGTATTTT
cdr3_aa: CASSLMIASPNTQYF

v_call: TRBV7-7
d_call: TRBD1
j_call: TRBJ2-2
clone_size: NA
cdr3_nt: TGTGCTAGCAGCCAGGACAGGCTTGGGGCCGGGGAGCTGTTTTTT
cdr3_aa: CASSQDRLGAGELFF